The present T cell receptor beta chain was sequenced within a study of blood T cell repertoires in COVID-19. About the study: From T cells, B-cell-depleted T cells, or PBMCs came the material, which was cDNA or gDNA.

V dropped 1 base and J dropped 4 bases, with 3 bases sitting between them. The CDR3 is 12 amino acids. Germline V gene sequence: CDR1 SGHNT, CDR2 YYREEE (reference sequence). The data were produced by immunoSEQ multiplex PCR, yet TCRdb's version contains in-frame clones alone and is incomplete. The sample includes over 70,000 clones, around 83% seen only once; the top ten take approximately 11%. What was sequenced was peripheral blood. The V call is TRBV5-4, the J call TRBJ2-1; D is undetermined. The source is a man aged 60 to 69 with COVID-19, enrolled during active disease. The CDR3 bases are TGTGCCAGCAGCTTGTCGTACAATGAGCAGTTCTTC. Residues: CASSLSYNEQFF.